This TCR beta chain appears in the sequencing data of a study of long-term antiretroviral therapy in people with HIV. Treatment locations for all participants with HIV were in the United States. This was the immunoSEQ v3.0 assay at survey level. Only in-frame clones appear in the TCRdb table, and some are missing; sequencing was by immunoSEQ multiplex PCR. In the table there are about 22,000 clones, approximately 86% of which are singletons. The trim removed 2 bases at V and 4 bases at J, leaving 6 bases unmatched. Germline V gene sequence: CDR1 ENHRY, CDR2 SYGVKD. The length of the CDR3 is 15 residues. In regard to this clone: Its antigen is currently unknown.

Study-level findings and limits: ART preceded a rise in diversity that nonetheless stayed lower than in transplant donor controls.

The V gene is TRBV10-3, the J gene TRBJ2-5, with 8 positions matching TRBD2. The receptor comes from a man in his sixties with HIV. The sample here was unsorted PBMCs, taken 1.3 years after starting antiretroviral therapy. The CDR3 loop is CAISERGGAGETQYF. CDR3 DNA: TGTGCCATCAGTGAGCGGGGGGGCGCAGGAGAGACCCAGTACTTC.